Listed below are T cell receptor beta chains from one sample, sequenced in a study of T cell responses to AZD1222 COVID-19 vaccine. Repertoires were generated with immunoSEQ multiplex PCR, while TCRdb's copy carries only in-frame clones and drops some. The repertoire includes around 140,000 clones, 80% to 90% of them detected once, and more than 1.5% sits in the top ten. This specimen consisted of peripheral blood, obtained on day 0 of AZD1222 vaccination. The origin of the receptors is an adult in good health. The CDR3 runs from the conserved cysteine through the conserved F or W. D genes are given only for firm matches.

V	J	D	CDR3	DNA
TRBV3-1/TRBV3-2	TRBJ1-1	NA	CASSRRGTDTEAFF	TGTGCCAGCAGCCGGCGGGGGACGGACACTGAAGCTTTCTTT
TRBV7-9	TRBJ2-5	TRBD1	CASSPTRGRETQYF	TGTGCCAGCAGCCCCACCAGGGGGAGAGAGACCCAGTACTTC
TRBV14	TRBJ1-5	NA	CASSHLGSNQPQHF	TGTGCCAGCAGCCATTTGGGTAGCAATCAGCCCCAGCATTTT
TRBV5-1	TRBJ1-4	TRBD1	CASSLSGGNEKLFF	TGCGCCAGCAGCTTGTCAGGGGGCAATGAAAAACTGTTTTTT
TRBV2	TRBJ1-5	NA	CASSVMATGINQPQHF	TGTGCCAGCAGCGTAATGGCGACAGGCATCAATCAGCCCCAGCATTTT
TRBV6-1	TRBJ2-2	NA	CASSGGFFSNTGELFF	TGTGCCAGCAGTGGGGGTTTCTTTTCGAACACCGGGGAGCTGTTTTTT
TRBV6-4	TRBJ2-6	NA	CASSGDSGANVLTF	TGTGCCAGCAGTGGAGACTCTGGGGCCAACGTCCTGACTTTC
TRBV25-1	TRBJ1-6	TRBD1	CASSPRDRENSPLHF	TGTGCCAGCAGTCCCCGGGACAGGGAAAATTCACCCCTCCACTTT
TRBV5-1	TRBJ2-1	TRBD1	CASSFTGTGEYNEQFF	TGCGCCAGCAGCTTTACCGGGACAGGGGAATACAATGAGCAGTTCTTC
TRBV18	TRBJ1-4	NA	CASSPGAAINEKLFF	TGTGCCAGCTCACCAGGGGCAGCGATCAATGAAAAACTGTTTTTT